Here is one T cell receptor beta chain with its context. What it binds is unknown. Germline CDR1 reads SQVTM; CDR2 reads ANQGSEA. V lost 7 bases and J 6 bases, leaving 12 bases between the germline ends. The CDR3 totals 12 residues. When the RNA was reverse transcribed, random hexamers were used with an input of roughly 0.45 to 1 ug. Amplification of TCR beta CDR3 by immunoSEQ multiplex PCR spanned 54 Vbeta and 13 Jbeta. One entry per CDR3 protein results from TCRdb running MiXCR on the immunoSEQ multiplex PCR reads. The table lists about 18,000 distinct CDR3 sequences, 85% to 95% of them singletons. This record comes from a study of CD8 T cells in Susac syndrome. Study-wide results and limits: The study recognized that its TCR sequencing and HLA analysis covered a relatively small number of individuals.

Sequencing targeted TCR beta in T cells from blood (CD8+ and CD4+). Negative magnetic isolation gave CD8+ and CD4+ cells; FACS enriched CD8+ TEMRA. Sequenced material: CD8+ T cells from PBMCs. J is TRBJ2-2 and V is TRBV29-1; possible D gene TRBD2, 6 bases. The sequence derives from a human donor in good health. As DNA, the CDR3 is TGCAGCGGACTCGGGGGTTCCGGGGAGCTGTTTTTT. Amino acid sequence: CSGLGGSGELFF.